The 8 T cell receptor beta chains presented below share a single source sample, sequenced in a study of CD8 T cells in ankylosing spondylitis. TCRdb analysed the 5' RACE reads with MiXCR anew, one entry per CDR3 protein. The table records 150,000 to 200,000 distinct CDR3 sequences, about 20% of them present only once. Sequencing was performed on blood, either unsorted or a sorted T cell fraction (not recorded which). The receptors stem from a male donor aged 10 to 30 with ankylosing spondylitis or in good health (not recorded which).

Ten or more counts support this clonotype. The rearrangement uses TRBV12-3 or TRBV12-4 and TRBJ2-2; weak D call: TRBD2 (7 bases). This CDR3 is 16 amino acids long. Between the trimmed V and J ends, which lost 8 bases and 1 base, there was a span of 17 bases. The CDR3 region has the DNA TGTGCCAGCGTGGGGGGGCTAGCGGTGAACACCGGGGAGCTGTTTTTT. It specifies CASVGGLAVNTGELFF.

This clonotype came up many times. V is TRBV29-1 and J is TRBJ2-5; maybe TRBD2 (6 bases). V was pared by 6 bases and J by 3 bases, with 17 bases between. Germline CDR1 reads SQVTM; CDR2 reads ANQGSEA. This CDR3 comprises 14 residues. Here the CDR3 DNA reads TGCAGCGTCAGCGGGTCGGGCACAAAAGAGACCCAGTACTTC. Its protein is CSVSGSGTKETQYF.

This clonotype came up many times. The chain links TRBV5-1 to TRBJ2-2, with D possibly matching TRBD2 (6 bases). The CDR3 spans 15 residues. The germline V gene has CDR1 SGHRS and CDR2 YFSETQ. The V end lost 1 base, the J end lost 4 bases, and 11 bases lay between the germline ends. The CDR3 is CASSLSGRGTGELFF. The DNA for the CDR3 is TGCGCCAGCAGCTTGTCCGGGAGAGGCACCGGGGAGCTGTTTTTT.

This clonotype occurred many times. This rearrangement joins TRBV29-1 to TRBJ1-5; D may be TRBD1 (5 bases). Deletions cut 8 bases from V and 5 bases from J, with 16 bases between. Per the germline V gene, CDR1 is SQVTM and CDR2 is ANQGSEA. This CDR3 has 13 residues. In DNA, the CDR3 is TGCAGCTTCTCGCTCGGCAGGGATCAGCCCCAGCATTTT. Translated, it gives CSFSLGRDQPQHF.

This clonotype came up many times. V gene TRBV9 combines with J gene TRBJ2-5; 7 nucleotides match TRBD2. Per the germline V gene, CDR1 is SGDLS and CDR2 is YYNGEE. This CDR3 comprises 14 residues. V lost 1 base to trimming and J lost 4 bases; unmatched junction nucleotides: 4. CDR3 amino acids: CASSVNGGSETQYF. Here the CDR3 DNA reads TGTGCCAGCAGCGTAAACGGGGGGTCAGAGACCCAGTACTTC.

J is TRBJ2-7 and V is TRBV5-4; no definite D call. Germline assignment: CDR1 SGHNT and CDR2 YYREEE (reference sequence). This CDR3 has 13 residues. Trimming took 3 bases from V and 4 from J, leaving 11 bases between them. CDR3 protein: CASSSWSTYEQYF. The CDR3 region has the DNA TGTGCCAGCAGCTCTTGGTCCACGTACGAGCAGTACTTC.

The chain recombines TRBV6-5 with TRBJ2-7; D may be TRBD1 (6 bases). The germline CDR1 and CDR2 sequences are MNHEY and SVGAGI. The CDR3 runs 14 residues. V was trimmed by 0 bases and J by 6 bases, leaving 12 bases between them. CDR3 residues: CASSYSAGDGEQYV. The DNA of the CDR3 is TGTGCCAGCAGTTACTCGGCAGGGGATGGCGAGCAGTACGTC.

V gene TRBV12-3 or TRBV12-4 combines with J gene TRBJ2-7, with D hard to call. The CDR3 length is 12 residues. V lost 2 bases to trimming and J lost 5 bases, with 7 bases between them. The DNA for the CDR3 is TGTGCCAGCAGTTTACTTGGGAACGAGCAGTACTTC. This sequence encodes CASSLLGNEQYF.